These 22 T cell receptor beta chains came from one sample sequenced in a study of cytomegalovirus exposure and HLA in healthy donors (dated by TCRdb to 2017 to 2019). Library method: the immunoSEQ multiplex PCR assay. For the multiplex PCR, a mixture combining 60 forward primers for TCR Vbeta segments and 13 reverse primers for TCR Jbeta segments was used. Not all clones reach the TCRdb copy of this immuneACCESS table, which keeps in-frame sequences only. Checked studies attribute under half of the gap to unresolved V genes and leave the rest unexplained. The sample table shows roughly 170,000 clones, and 60% to 80% are seen once. The ten most abundant clones make up 13% of the sample. Source material: PBMCs. The receptor source for this set is a woman in her forties or fifties in good health and CMV-seropositive.

The V and J genes are TRBV27 and TRBJ1-1; unclear D gene. V was pared by 0 bases and J by 1 base, with 9 bases between. CDR3 size: 15 residues. Germline CDR1 and CDR2: MNHEY and SMNVEV (reference sequence). The CDR3 bases are TGTGCCAGCAGTTTATCCCCACGGGGGAACACTGAAGCTTTCTTT. Amino acids: CASSLSPRGNTEAFF.

J is TRBJ1-3 and V is TRBV12-5, with D unclear. The CDR3 covers 14 residues. Trimming stripped 0 bases from V and 9 bases from J, with 12 bases between. Germline CDR1 reads LGHNT; CDR2 reads FRNRAP. The CDR3 DNA reads TGTGCTAGTGGTTTGGTTTCGTCGCTCAGCACCATATATTTT. The encoded protein is CASGLVSSLSTIYF.

The chain combines TRBV6-4 with TRBJ2-3; D not resolved. V lost 2 bases and J lost 5, with 11 bases in between. The germline V gene has CDR1 MRHNA and CDR2 SNTAGT. CDR3 length: 14 amino acids. CDR3 in amino acids: CASSDQATGDTQYF. In nucleotides, the CDR3 is TGTGCCAGCAGTGACCAGGCTACCGGAGATACGCAGTATTTT.

This clone was picked up one time. This sequence joins TRBV5-4 and TRBJ2-3; 10 nucleotides line up with TRBD2. CDR3 length equals 13 residues. After removal of 4 bases from V and 6 bases from J, the junction contained 2 bases not matched to a gene. Looked up from germline, CDR1 is SGHNT and CDR2 is YYREEE (reference sequence). The CDR3 loop is CASSTSGVDTQYF. The CDR3 DNA is TGTGCCAGCAGCACTAGCGGGGTCGATACGCAGTATTTT.

This chain joins TRBV4-1 and TRBJ2-3, with TRBD1 matching 8 bases. The length of the CDR3 is 15 residues. Germline lookup yields CDR1 MGHRA and CDR2 YSYEKL. With 3 bases clipped from V and 5 bases from J, the junction kept 7 bases outside the gene matches. The CDR3 DNA reads as TGCGCCAGCAGCCAGGAGACAGGGGCCGTAGATACGCAGTATTTT. Translating gives CASSQETGAVDTQYF.

This clone was seen only once. The gene calls are TRBV5-1 and TRBJ2-5; unclear D gene. From germline, CDR1 is SGHRS and CDR2 YFSETQ. Trimming took 1 base from V and 3 from J, leaving 4 bases between them. CDR3 length equals 12 residues. In nucleotides, the CDR3 is TGCGCCAGCAGCTTGCGAGAAGAGACCCAGTACTTC. Protein product: CASSLREETQYF.

CDR3 nucleotides: TGTGCCAGCAGGGAAACAGGGTGGAGCACTGAAGCTTTCTTT. Amino acids: CASRETGWSTEAFF. The rearrangement uses TRBV6-6 and TRBJ1-1, with a weak D call TRBD1 (6 bases). Germline V gene data show CDR1 as MNHNY and CDR2 as SVGAGI (reference sequence). The V end was cut by 6 bases, the J end by 4 bases, with 15 bases between. This CDR3 contains 14 residues.

In regard to this clone: One junction end disagrees with the germline gene, perhaps due to a read error. The same CDR3 can be traced to other DNA sequences in this sample. This rearrangement joins TRBV27 to TRBJ1-2; tentatively, D is TRBD1 (5 bases). The germline gives CDR1 MNHEY, CDR2 SMNVEV (reference sequence). This CDR3 is 13 amino acids long. The DNA of the CDR3 is TGCGCCAGCAGTTTAAGGGGAATCTATGGCTACACCTTC. Amino acids: CASSLRGIYGYTF.

The rearrangement links TRBV5-1 to TRBJ2-5; 8 bases are shared with TRBD1. The CDR3 is 16 residues long. V was clipped by 1 base and J by 1 base; unmatched bases: 6. The germline gives CDR1 SGHRS, CDR2 YFSETQ. In DNA, the CDR3 is TGCGCCAGCAGCTTGACTATTGGGACAGGCCAAGAGACCCAGTACTTC. It specifies CASSLTIGTGQETQYF.

This rearrangement joins TRBV19 to TRBJ1-3; D remains unclear. The CDR3 loop spans 14 amino acids. The ends were cut back, 10 bases at V and 0 bases at J, with 13 bases in the middle. Germline V gene sequence: CDR1 LNHDA, CDR2 SQIVND (reference sequence). CDR3 in DNA: TGTGCCATTATCCGTGGGCCCTCTGGAAACACCATATATTTT. Protein product: CAIIRGPSGNTIYF.

This chain connects TRBV21-1 to TRBJ2-7; the table's D call, TRBD1, has no DNA check behind it. TRBV21-1 is termed a pseudogene. The CDR3 has 15 residues. CDR3 sequence (DNA): TGTGCCAGCAGCAAACGGTCAGGGGGACACTACGAGCAGTACTTC. This codes for CASSKRSGGHYEQYF.

This chain links TRBV5-1 with TRBJ1-1, with a weak D call TRBD1 (5 bases). V was shortened by 4 bases and J by 0 bases, with 13 bases between the two germline ends. The CDR3 is 15 amino acids. Germline assignment: CDR1 SGHRS and CDR2 YFSETQ. The DNA of the CDR3 is TGCGCCAGCAGCGGGGAAGGGGCCATGAACACTGAAGCTTTCTTT. It codes for CASSGEGAMNTEAFF.

The V and J genes are TRBV5-1 and TRBJ2-7, with 9 positions matching TRBD1. V lost 4 bases and J lost 1; bases outside the gene matches: 6. The V gene's germline CDR1 is SGHRS and CDR2 YFSETQ. This CDR3 contains 15 residues. The CDR3 DNA follows: TGCGCCAGCAGCGCCCGGGACAGGGTGTCCTACGAGCAGTACTTC. Translated, it gives CASSARDRVSYEQYF.

The chain is built from TRBV5-1 and TRBJ2-6, with D maybe TRBD1 (6 bases). The CDR3 sequence is 16 residues long. V was clipped by 1 base and J by 0 bases, with 8 bases between them. Germline CDR1 SGHRS, CDR2 YFSETQ. The CDR3 nucleotides read TGCGCCAGCAGCTTGAACAGGGTCTCTGGGGCCAACGTCCTGACTTTC. It specifies CASSLNRVSGANVLTF.

DNA of the CDR3: TGTGCCAGCAGCTTAGAGACAGAGCAATCGCCCCAGCATTTT. This gives the protein CASSLETEQSPQHF. The chain recombines TRBV7-9 with TRBJ1-5; weak D call: TRBD1 (5 bases). The CDR3 extends over 14 amino acids. Trimming took 1 base from V and 9 from J, leaving 13 bases between them. Germline V gene data show CDR1 as SEHNR and CDR2 as FQNEAQ (reference sequence).

This rearrangement joins TRBV12-5 to TRBJ1-5, with D perhaps TRBD1 (5 bases). V was cut by 2 bases and J by 1 base, with 9 bases left in between. Germline V CDR1 and CDR2: LGHNT, FRNRAP. The CDR3 runs to 15 residues. The CDR3 DNA is TGTGCTAGTGGTTTGAACGCAGGGAGCAATCAGCCCCAGCATTTT. It codes for CASGLNAGSNQPQHF.

V and J are TRBV5-1 and TRBJ1-1, with D possibly matching TRBD1 (6 bases). V shed 1 base and J shed 1 base, with 8 bases lying between them. CDR3 size: 14 residues. Germline V gene data show CDR1 as SGHRS and CDR2 as YFSETQ. This CDR3 is CASSLKGQNTEAFF. As DNA, the CDR3 is TGCGCCAGCAGCTTGAAGGGACAGAACACTGAAGCTTTCTTT.

The rearrangement links TRBV18 to TRBJ1-6; 8 positions match TRBD1. The length of the CDR3 is 15 residues. Germline V gene sequence: CDR1 KGHSH, CDR2 LQKENI. Trimming at V came to 4 bases and at J to 7 bases, leaving 6 bases not matched to a gene. CDR3 sequence: CASSRQGARNSPLHF. The CDR3 DNA reads as TGTGCCAGCTCACGGCAGGGGGCGCGAAATTCACCCCTCCACTTT.

This chain connects TRBV7-9 to TRBJ1-1; TRBD1 is a possible D gene (6 bases). V lost 5 bases and J lost 3, with 10 bases in between. Germline assignment: CDR1 SEHNR and CDR2 FQNEAQ (reference sequence). This CDR3 comprises 13 residues. The CDR3 nucleotides are TGTGCCAGCAGCCCGACAGGAGACACTGAAGCTTTCTTT. Translated, it gives CASSPTGDTEAFF.

The gene calls are TRBV2 and TRBJ2-4; no definite D call. The V gene's germline CDR1 is SNHLY and CDR2 FYNNEI. The CDR3 runs to 13 residues. Trimming removed 9 bases at V and 1 base at J, with 10 bases between. This CDR3 reads CASHPRAKNIQYF. DNA for the CDR3: TGTGCCAGTCACCCGAGGGCCAAAAACATTCAGTACTTC.

V is TRBV5-1 and J is TRBJ2-7; D is uncertain. The CDR3 loop spans 13 amino acids. V was clipped by 5 bases and J by 1 base, with 10 bases between them. CDR1 is SGHRS and CDR2 is YFSETQ in the germline V gene. DNA of the CDR3: TGCGCCAGCAGACCAACAGTGTCCTACGAGCAGTACTTC. This sequence encodes CASRPTVSYEQYF.

The rearrangement uses TRBV7-6 and TRBJ1-3; possibly TRBD1 for D (5 bases). The V end was cut by 5 bases, the J end by 0 bases, with 14 bases between. Per germline, CDR1 SGHVS and CDR2 FNYEAQ. This CDR3 is built from 16 residues. CDR3 in DNA: TGTGCCAGCAGCCTCGGGACTGGAGACTCTGGAAACACCATATATTTT. It translates to CASSLGTGDSGNTIYF.